These 9 T cell receptor beta chains share one sample of origin, sequenced in a study of OX40 agonist ivuxolimab in advanced cancers. Produced via immunoSEQ multiplex PCR; TCRdb's table is partial and in-frame only. The data contain roughly 92,000 clones, under 95% of them singletons. The source material was CD4+ or CD8+ T cells sorted from blood, sampled in a trial of the OX40 agonist ivuxolimab. These receptors came from an adult with an advanced solid tumor such as melanoma, head and neck, liver or kidney cancer.

The gene calls are TRBV4-2 and TRBJ2-7, with TRBD1 identical over 12 bases. V lost 2 bases to trimming and J lost 6 bases; unmatched junction nucleotides: 11. The CDR3 runs 17 residues. Germline CDR1 is LGHNA and CDR2 is YNFKEQ. The CDR3 nucleotides read TGTGCCAGCAGCCAACCCTCAACGGGACAGGGGGCGATCGAGCAGTACTTC. Translation gives CASSQPSTGQGAIEQYF.

V usage is TRBV12-5 and J usage is TRBJ1-2; maybe TRBD1 (5 bases). Germline V gene sequence: CDR1 LGHNT, CDR2 FRNRAP. V gave up 2 bases and J gave up 7 bases, with 20 bases separating them. This CDR3 comprises 16 residues. The CDR3 here is CASGLYPDRGLSGYTF. In DNA, the CDR3 is TGTGCTAGTGGTTTGTACCCTGATCGGGGACTTAGTGGCTACACCTTC.

The chain is built from TRBV19 and TRBJ1-3; D is ambiguous. CDR1 and CDR2 from the germline V gene are LNHDA and SQIVND (reference sequence). V lost 7 bases and J lost 2, with 9 bases in between. This CDR3 region has 13 residues. DNA for the CDR3: TGTGCCAGTAATCAGGAGACTGGAAACACCATATATTTT. It encodes CASNQETGNTIYF.

The rearrangement links TRBV19 to TRBJ2-7; TRBD1 agrees at 10 bases. The CDR3 length is 15 residues. Germline V gene lookup returns CDR1 LNHDA and CDR2 SQIVND (reference sequence). V was clipped by 3 bases and J by 0 bases; unmatched bases: 2. CDR3 sequence reads: CASSIRTGGSYEQYF. The CDR3 DNA sequence: TGTGCCAGTAGTATTAGGACAGGGGGCTCCTACGAGCAGTACTTC.

This clone showed up just a few times. J is TRBJ1-2 and V is TRBV27, with 7 bases aligning to TRBD1. CDR3 length: 13 residues. The germline gives CDR1 MNHEY, CDR2 SMNVEV (reference sequence). The ends lost 5 bases at V and 4 bases at J; junction bases unmatched: 4. The CDR3 bases are TGTGCCAGCAGTCCGGCAGGGGGCTATGGCTACACCTTC. Protein: CASSPAGGYGYTF.

This sequence joins TRBV15 and TRBJ2-1; 10 bases fit TRBD2. The ends lost 0 bases at V and 8 bases at J; junction bases unmatched: 4. Germline assignment: CDR1 LNHNV and CDR2 YYDKDF (reference sequence). CDR3 length: 15 residues. The CDR3 DNA reads TGTGCCACCAGCAGAGATCCGGGACTAGCGTATGAGCAGTTCTTC. Translation: CATSRDPGLAYEQFF.

This sequence joins TRBV6-5 and TRBJ2-7; 9 bases line up with TRBD2. The junction had 6 bases not matched to a gene; V was cut back by 0 bases and J by 6 bases. Germline V CDR1 and CDR2: MNHEY, SVGAGI. The CDR3 length is 15 residues. CDR3 sequence (DNA): TGTGCCAGCAGTTACTCGCGGCTAGCGGGAATCGAGCAGTACTTC. Amino acid sequence: CASSYSRLAGIEQYF.

This chain connects TRBV7-2 to TRBJ2-3, with D possibly matching TRBD1 (5 bases). The CDR3 sequence is 14 residues long. CDR1 and CDR2 (germline): SGHTA, FQGNSA. The V and J ends lost 3 bases and 4 bases respectively, with 11 bases between them. The CDR3 loop reads CASSFTGASDTQYF. In nucleotides, the CDR3 is TGTGCCAGCAGCTTCACAGGTGCGTCAGATACGCAGTATTTT.

J is TRBJ2-7 and V is TRBV10-3, with a tentative D call TRBD2 (6 bases). The CDR3 covers 14 residues. Trimming removed 0 bases from V and 3 bases from J, with 9 bases in between. CDR1 is ENHRY, CDR2 SYGVKD, per germline. The CDR3 DNA is TGTGCCATCAGTGAGTCGGGGCGGGACTACGAGCAGTACTTC. This codes for CAISESGRDYEQYF.